These 11 T cell receptor beta chains share one sample of origin, sequenced in a study of T cells in tumors after PD-1 blockade. The table came from immunoSEQ multiplex PCR; TCRdb's copy has only in-frame clones and leaves some out. Among around 1,500 clones listed, less than 75% were seen once. Sequencing used tumor tissue, obtained before anti-PD-1 treatment. The origin of the receptors is a human donor with cutaneous squamous cell carcinoma.

J is TRBJ1-1 and V is TRBV5-6; weak D call: TRBD1 (5 bases). Germline assignment: CDR1 SGHDT and CDR2 YYEEEE. This CDR3 region has 12 residues. The ends were cut back, 4 bases at V and 5 bases at J, with 9 bases in the middle. CDR3 sequence: CASSHSGTEAFF. The DNA for the CDR3 is TGTGCCAGCAGCCACTCAGGGACTGAAGCTTTCTTT.

This rearrangement joins TRBV7-9 to TRBJ1-5, with a possible D match to TRBD1 (6 bases). The V gene lost 5 bases and the J gene lost 5 bases, with 16 bases spanning the gap. This CDR3 is 15 amino acids long. Germline V lookup: CDR1 SEHNR, CDR2 FQNEAQ (reference sequence). Here the CDR3 DNA reads TGTGCCAGCAGCACCTCCCAGGGGATAGATCAGCCCCAGCATTTT. Translation: CASSTSQGIDQPQHF.

J is TRBJ2-5 and V is TRBV9; 7 bases are a match to TRBD2. Germline CDR1 reads SGDLS; CDR2 reads YYNGEE. V was pared by 6 bases and J by 5 bases, with 16 bases of the junction left unmatched. This CDR3 has 16 residues. CDR3 region: CASTSTGGGIPETQYF. The CDR3 bases are TGTGCCAGCACCAGCACTGGGGGGGGGATCCCGGAGACCCAGTACTTC.

The rearrangement links TRBV4-1 to TRBJ2-5, with D unclear. Trimming cost V 3 bases and J 3 bases, with 8 bases left between them. Germline V gives CDR1 MGHRA, CDR2 YSYEKL. The length of the CDR3 is 13 residues. The CDR3 region has the DNA TGCGCCAGCAGCCACTGGCAGAAAGAGACCCAGTACTTC. Translation gives CASSHWQKETQYF.

This chain joins TRBV5-6 and TRBJ2-5; 10 bases line up with TRBD2. The CDR3 spans 16 residues. V dropped 0 bases and J dropped 4; count of bases not matched to a gene: 6. Germline assignment: CDR1 SGHDT and CDR2 YYEEEE. Here the CDR3 DNA reads TGTGCCAGCAGCTTGGCCCCAGCGGGGGGGCGAGAGACCCAGTACTTC. It codes for CASSLAPAGGRETQYF.

V usage is TRBV4-1 and J usage is TRBJ2-3; D uncertain. The CDR3 length is 14 residues. The ends were cut back, 0 bases at V and 2 bases at J, with 6 bases in the middle. Germline V gene sequence: CDR1 MGHRA, CDR2 YSYEKL. The CDR3: CASSQDRNTDTQYF. The CDR3 nucleotides read TGCGCCAGCAGCCAAGATCGGAACACAGATACGCAGTATTTT.

The chain has TRBV27 and TRBJ2-7, with 8 nucleotides matching TRBD2. The germline gives CDR1 MNHEY, CDR2 SMNVEV (reference sequence). The CDR3 contains 15 residues. J gave up 6 bases and V 7 bases, and 14 bases lay outside the gene matches. CDR3 amino acids: CASTLSLAGSREQYF. DNA for the CDR3: TGTGCCAGCACATTATCCTTAGCGGGGTCGCGCGAGCAGTACTTC.

V and J are TRBV7-2 and TRBJ1-3; D is uncertain. V was shortened by 0 bases and J by 4 bases, with 13 bases between the two germline ends. The CDR3 loop spans 16 amino acids. Germline V gene data show CDR1 as SGHTA and CDR2 as FQGNSA. The CDR3 nucleotides read TGTGCCAGCAGCTTAGCGATGACGACGGTGGGAAACACCATATATTTT. It yields the protein CASSLAMTTVGNTIYF.

CDR3 protein: CASSPYLVADMENIQYF. Here the CDR3 DNA reads TGTGCCAGCTCACCGTACTTAGTTGCGGATATGGAAAACATTCAGTACTTC. V and J are TRBV18 and TRBJ2-4; the D is unclear. The CDR3 sequence is 17 residues long. V shed 3 bases and J shed 5 bases, with 20 bases lying between them. CDR1 is KGHSH, CDR2 LQKENI, per germline.

The genes are TRBV5-6 and TRBJ2-3; D is perhaps TRBD2 (7 bases). The length of the CDR3 is 15 residues. CDR1 and CDR2 from the germline V gene are SGHDT and YYEEEE. V shed 4 bases and J shed 2 bases, with 14 bases lying between them. The CDR3 sequence: CASSPERGATDTQYF. The CDR3 bases are TGTGCCAGCAGCCCGGAACGGGGGGCCACAGATACGCAGTATTTT.

By its share, this clone is large. The chain combines TRBV5-5 with TRBJ2-3; 9 bases map to TRBD1. The CDR3 contains 16 residues. The V segment lost 3 bases and the J segment 2 bases; nucleotides outside the gene matches: 7. In germline, CDR1 is SGHKS, CDR2 YYEKEE (reference sequence). DNA of the CDR3: TGTGCCAGCAGCTCTTCGGGACAGGGAGTCACAGATACGCAGTATTTT. It specifies CASSSSGQGVTDTQYF.